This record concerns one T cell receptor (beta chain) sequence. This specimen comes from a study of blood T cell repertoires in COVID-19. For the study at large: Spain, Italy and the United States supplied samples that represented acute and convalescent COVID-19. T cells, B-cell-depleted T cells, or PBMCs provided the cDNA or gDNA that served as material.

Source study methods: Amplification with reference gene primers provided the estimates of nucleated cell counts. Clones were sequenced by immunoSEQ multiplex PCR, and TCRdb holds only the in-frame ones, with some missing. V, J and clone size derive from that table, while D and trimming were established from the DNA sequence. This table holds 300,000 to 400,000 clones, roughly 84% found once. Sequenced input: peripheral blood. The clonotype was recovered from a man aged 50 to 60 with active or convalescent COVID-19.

The CDR3 here is CASSESPGQGLEAFF. The DNA of the CDR3 is TGTGCCAGCAGTGAATCCCCGGGACAGGGGCTTGAGGCTTTCTTT. The rearrangement uses TRBV25-1 and TRBJ1-1; TRBD1 agrees at 10 bases. Germline V gives CDR1 MGHDK, CDR2 SYGVNS. The length of the CDR3 is 15 residues. V lost 1 base and J lost 11; bases outside the gene matches: 10.